This T cell receptor beta chain was obtained from a study of shared clonotypes between healthy human individuals. Study-level results: Memory subsets had estimated richness that was generally smaller than that of naive subsets.

Naive CD8 cells lacked CD45RO and underwent positive selection for CCR7, leaving out terminally differentiated effector memory CD45RA+ cells. As concerns this clone: No antigen is known for it.

After removal of 0 bases from V and 2 bases from J, the junction contained 5 bases not matched to a gene. The CDR3 extends over 16 amino acids. CDR1 SGHDN and CDR2 FVKESK come from the germline V gene. Sequencing was performed with immunoSEQ multiplex PCR; in TCRdb, only in-frame clones are kept and a portion is missing. The repertoire includes 2 million or so clones, 85% to 95% of them detected once, and 1% to 1.3% sits in the top ten. This clonotype originated in a man aged 18 to 35 in good health. The sample taken for sequencing was naive CD8+ T cells sorted from blood. The chain carries TRBV14 and TRBJ2-3; 7 nucleotides match TRBD1. The CDR3 reads CASSQDRQGITDTQYF. CDR3 in DNA: TGTGCCAGCAGCCAAGACAGACAGGGAATCACAGATACGCAGTATTTT. The full variable domain, in which reference TRBV14 and TRBJ2-3 provide the parts outside the CDR3, is EAGVTQFPSHSVIEKGQTVTLRCDPISGHDNLYWYRRVMGKEIKFLLHFVKESKQDESGMPNNRFLAERTGGTYSTLKVQPAELEDSGVYFCASSQDRQGITDTQYFGPGTRLTVL.